Below, 21 T cell receptor beta chains from the same sample are listed, as sequenced in a study of T cell responses to AZD1222 COVID-19 vaccine. Sequencing used immunoSEQ multiplex PCR; TCRdb keeps in-frame clones, though not all of them. The repertoire has roughly 46,000 clones, approximately 89% of them found once; the top ten carry roughly 25%. The sample was peripheral blood, taken 28 days after the second AZD1222 dose. The receptors here all came from an adult who received the AZD1222 COVID-19 vaccine.

This clone was counted between two and nine times. This chain links TRBV5-1 with TRBJ2-7, with TRBD2 matching over 12 bases. This CDR3 has 15 amino acids. Losses at the gene ends were 4 bases for V and 0 bases for J; bases not matched to a gene: 2. Germline CDR1 SGHRS, CDR2 YFSETQ. The CDR3 loop is CASSKTSGGSYEQYF. The CDR3 DNA follows: TGCGCCAGCAGCAAGACTAGCGGGGGCTCCTACGAGCAGTACTTC.

This chain joins TRBV11-2 and TRBJ1-4; D remains ambiguous. There are 14 residues in the CDR3. Trimming took 3 bases from V and 3 from J, leaving 8 bases between them. Germline V gene lookup returns CDR1 SGHAT and CDR2 FQNNGV. The CDR3 DNA reads as TGTGCCAGCAGCTTCGGGGTGCCTAATGAAAAACTGTTTTTT. Translated, it gives CASSFGVPNEKLFF.

With respect to this clone: The sample carries other DNA sequences with the same CDR3. V is TRBV5-6 and J is TRBJ1-5, with 10 nucleotides matching TRBD1. This CDR3 has 15 residues. V lost 4 bases, J lost 2 bases, and 3 bases stayed unmatched. Per germline, CDR1 SGHDT and CDR2 YYEEEE. The CDR3 DNA follows: TGTGCCAGCAGCGCCGGACAGGGGGGCAATCAGCCCCAGCATTTT. It codes for CASSAGQGGNQPQHF. Using reference TRBV5-6 and TRBJ1-5 for the parts outside the CDR3, the full variable domain is DAGVTQSPTHLIKTRGQQVTLRCSPKSGHDTVSWYQQALGQGPQFIFQYYEEEERQRGNFPDRFSGHQFPNYSSELNVNALLLGDSALYLCASSAGQGGNQPQHFGDGTRLSIL.

The chain carries TRBV7-2 and TRBJ2-7; D perhaps matches TRBD2 (6 bases). Trimming took off 5 bases at V and 5 bases at J, with 16 bases between the two ends. The CDR3 extends over 14 amino acids. Germline loops: CDR1 SGHTA, CDR2 FQGNSA. CDR3 residues: CASSRDPGGDEQYF. Here the CDR3 DNA reads TGTGCCAGCAGCAGGGACCCCGGAGGGGACGAGCAGTACTTC.

This chain uses TRBV9 with TRBJ2-1; maybe TRBD2 (5 bases). The CDR3 contains 16 residues. The V end lost 1 base, the J end lost 5 bases, and 16 bases lay between the germline ends. CDR1 is SGDLS and CDR2 is YYNGEE in the germline V gene. The CDR3 loop reads CASSVSEGRGDNEQFF. The CDR3 region has the DNA TGTGCCAGCAGCGTATCTGAGGGCCGTGGCGACAATGAGCAGTTCTTC.

J is TRBJ1-3 and V is TRBV27, with TRBD1 as a possible D gene (6 bases). The V end was cut by 5 bases, the J end by 0 bases, with 14 bases between. The CDR3 is 16 amino acids. Germline CDR1 and CDR2: MNHEY and SMNVEV (reference sequence). DNA for the CDR3: TGTGCCAGCAGTAGGGGTGGAGGGGGCTCTGGAAACACCATATATTTT. It yields the protein CASSRGGGGSGNTIYF.

This sequence joins TRBV7-3 and TRBJ2-3, with D tentatively TRBD2 (6 bases). The V and J ends lost 3 bases and 3 bases respectively, with 13 bases between them. There are 15 residues in the CDR3. Germline CDR1 reads SGHTA; CDR2 reads FQGTGA. CDR3 region: CASSFDGGITDTQYF. CDR3 in DNA: TGTGCCAGCAGCTTCGATGGCGGGATTACAGATACGCAGTATTTT.

The chain joins TRBV6-5 to TRBJ2-3; D is possibly TRBD1 (6 bases). Germline values: CDR1 MNHEY, CDR2 SVGAGI. The CDR3 sequence is 15 residues long. V shed 5 bases and J shed 6 bases, with 18 bases lying between them. The CDR3 nucleotides are TGTGCCAGCAGTCCTGAAGGACAGCCCACGGATACGCAGTATTTT. It encodes CASSPEGQPTDTQYF.

The chain is built from TRBV5-1 and TRBJ1-1; no definite D call. The CDR3 is made up of 15 amino acids. The germline V gene has CDR1 SGHRS and CDR2 YFSETQ. V was trimmed by 4 bases and J by 0 bases, leaving 13 bases between them. The CDR3 region has the DNA TGCGCCAGCAGCCTCGCGGGCCCCGTGAACACTGAAGCTTTCTTT. Its translation: CASSLAGPVNTEAFF.

V gene TRBV5-4 combines with J gene TRBJ1-1; D remains unclear. Trimming shortened V by 4 bases and J by 2 bases, and 9 bases separated the two germline ends. The CDR3 runs to 13 residues. Germline loops: CDR1 SGHNT, CDR2 YYREEE (reference sequence). DNA of the CDR3: TGTGCCAGCAGCCTCACACCTAACACTGAAGCTTTCTTT. Translation: CASSLTPNTEAFF.

V is TRBV18 and J is TRBJ2-6, with TRBD1 as a possible D gene (7 bases). The germline V and J ends were trimmed by 2 bases and 0 bases, with 17 bases remaining between them. The CDR3 extends over 19 amino acids. CDR1 is KGHSH, CDR2 LQKENI, per germline. DNA of the CDR3: TGTGCCAGCTCACCAGTTTTCGCAGGGGGGAGCTCTGGGGCCAACGTCCTGACTTTC. It encodes CASSPVFAGGSSGANVLTF.

This chain joins TRBV18 and TRBJ1-1, with a possible D match to TRBD1 (6 bases). V was clipped by 6 bases and J by 1 base, with 9 bases between them. This CDR3 has 13 amino acids. Germline V gene lookup returns CDR1 KGHSH and CDR2 LQKENI. Here the CDR3 DNA reads TGTGCCAGCTCGTCGGGACAGAACACTGAAGCTTTCTTT. Residues: CASSSGQNTEAFF.

The V and J genes are TRBV6-6 and TRBJ2-5; D possibly corresponds to TRBD1 (6 bases). CDR3 length: 16 residues. From germline, CDR1 is MNHNY and CDR2 SVGAGI (reference sequence). V lost 6 bases, J lost 5 bases, and 22 bases lay in between. The CDR3 nucleotides read TGTGCCAGCAGCCGTACCGGGACAACCCTGGGGGAGACCCAGTACTTC. Protein sequence: CASSRTGTTLGETQYF.

The chain combines TRBV9 with TRBJ2-1; 9 nucleotides match TRBD2. Germline V gene lookup returns CDR1 SGDLS and CDR2 YYNGEE. This CDR3 spans 15 amino acids. V lost 4 bases to trimming and J lost 6 bases; unmatched junction nucleotides: 8. This chain's CDR3 is CASSPQDSGSNEQFF. The DNA for the CDR3 is TGTGCCAGCAGCCCCCAGGATAGCGGGAGCAATGAGCAGTTCTTC.

The chain recombines TRBV4-3 with TRBJ2-3, with TRBD2 matching over 7 bases. J lost 4 bases, V lost 1 base, and 11 bases had no gene match. Germline CDR1 LGHNA, CDR2 YSLEER. CDR3 length equals 17 residues. In DNA form, the CDR3 reads TGCGCCAGCAGCCAAGGAGAGTGGCGGGAGATCGCAGATACGCAGTATTTT. As protein: CASSQGEWREIADTQYF.

The chain employs TRBV6-1 and TRBJ1-4; 8 bases align to TRBD1. This CDR3 is 17 amino acids long. Germline CDR1 is MNHNS and CDR2 is SASEGT. Trimming removed 2 bases from V and 8 bases from J; junction bases left unmatched: 13. The CDR3 DNA follows: TGTGCCAGCAGTGAATTTTTTGAGGCAGGGGGCCAGGAAAAACTGTTTTTT. This codes for CASSEFFEAGGQEKLFF.

V gene TRBV19 combines with J gene TRBJ1-2; 7 bases fit TRBD1. V shed 8 bases, J shed 0 bases, and the junction held 6 bases outside the gene matches. The CDR3 has 14 amino acids. Germline assignment: CDR1 LNHDA and CDR2 SQIVND (reference sequence). CDR3 amino acids: CASANRGSNYGYTF. The DNA of the CDR3 is TGTGCCAGTGCGAACAGGGGATCTAACTATGGCTACACCTTC.

The chain has TRBV7-2 and TRBJ1-2; D not resolved. Germline V gene lookup returns CDR1 SGHTA and CDR2 FQGNSA. V shed 1 base and J shed 1 base, with 4 bases lying between them. CDR3 length: 13 amino acids. The CDR3 coding sequence is TGTGCCAGCAGCTTAGACAGTAACTATGGCTACACCTTC. Its translation is CASSLDSNYGYTF.

The chain employs TRBV5-6 and TRBJ1-5; the D gene is possibly TRBD1 (5 bases). Deletions cut 4 bases from V and 6 bases from J, with 11 bases between. The germline V gene encodes CDR1 SGHDT and CDR2 YYEEEE. This CDR3 region has 13 residues. The CDR3 here is CASSGRAGQPQHF. The DNA for the CDR3 is TGTGCCAGCAGCGGCAGGGCGGGTCAGCCCCAGCATTTT.

This clone was counted a single time. V and J are TRBV5-5 and TRBJ2-7; 12 bases are a match to TRBD1. V trimming: 4 bases; J trimming: 11 bases; junction bases outside the gene matches: 13. This CDR3 has 15 residues. CDR1 and CDR2 (germline): SGHKS, YYEKEE (reference sequence). The CDR3 loop is CASSPGTGGVKLKYF. The DNA for the CDR3 is TGTGCCAGCAGCCCCGGGACAGGGGGCGTTAAACTTAAGTACTTC.

Concerning this clone: Other DNA sequences from this sample encode an identical CDR3 as well. This chain connects TRBV5-1 to TRBJ2-1, with D possibly matching TRBD1 (6 bases). Germline CDR1 reads SGHRS; CDR2 reads YFSETQ. V lost 0 bases and J 2 bases, leaving 6 bases between the germline ends. The CDR3 runs 14 residues. This CDR3 is CASSLGGPYNEQFF. The CDR3 DNA is TGCGCCAGCAGCTTGGGGGGGCCCTACAATGAGCAGTTCTTC.